This TCR beta chain was recorded in a study of CD8 T cells in ankylosing spondylitis. Germline V gene data show CDR1 as SGHDT and CDR2 as YYEEEE. The CDR3 totals 16 residues. V gave up 1 base and J gave up 0 bases, with 13 bases separating them. Findings and caveats of the study: Peripheral blood held disease-linked clones only at relatively low frequency, and these were CD8+. Blood from ankylosing spondylitis patients appeared to carry a characteristic roughly 8-variant TCR beta motif. Matched synovial fluid from ankylosing spondylitis patients was reported to be enriched for disease-linked clones.

Each TCR beta library was made by quantitative 5'-RACE that incorporated molecular barcodes. Using its own MiXCR run on the 5' RACE reads, TCRdb lists one record per CDR3 protein. Among 300,000 to 400,000 distinct CDR3 sequences listed, approximately 10% were seen once. This clonotype was observed many times. Its antigen is still unknown. This clonotype originated in a female donor with ankylosing spondylitis or in good health (not recorded which). The specimen was blood, either unsorted or a sorted T cell fraction (not recorded which). The rearrangement uses TRBV5-6 and TRBJ2-5; D call uncertain. CDR3 sequence reads: CASSLYGPTNQETQYF. CDR3 in DNA: TGTGCCAGCAGCTTGTATGGCCCGACCAACCAAGAGACCCAGTACTTC.